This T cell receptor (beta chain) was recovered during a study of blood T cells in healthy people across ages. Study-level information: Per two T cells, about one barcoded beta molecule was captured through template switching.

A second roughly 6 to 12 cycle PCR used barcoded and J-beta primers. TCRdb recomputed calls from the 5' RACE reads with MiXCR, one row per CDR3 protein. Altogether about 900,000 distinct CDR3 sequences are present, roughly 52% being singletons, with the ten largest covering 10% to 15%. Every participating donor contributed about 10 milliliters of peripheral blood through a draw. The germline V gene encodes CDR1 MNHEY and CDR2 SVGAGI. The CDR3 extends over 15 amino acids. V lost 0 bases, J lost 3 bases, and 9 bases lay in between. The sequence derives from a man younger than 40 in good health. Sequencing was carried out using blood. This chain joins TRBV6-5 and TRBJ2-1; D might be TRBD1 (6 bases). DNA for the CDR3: TGTGCCAGCAGTTACTCGGGCAGGGGCTACAATGAGCAGTTCTTC. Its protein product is CASSYSGRGYNEQFF.